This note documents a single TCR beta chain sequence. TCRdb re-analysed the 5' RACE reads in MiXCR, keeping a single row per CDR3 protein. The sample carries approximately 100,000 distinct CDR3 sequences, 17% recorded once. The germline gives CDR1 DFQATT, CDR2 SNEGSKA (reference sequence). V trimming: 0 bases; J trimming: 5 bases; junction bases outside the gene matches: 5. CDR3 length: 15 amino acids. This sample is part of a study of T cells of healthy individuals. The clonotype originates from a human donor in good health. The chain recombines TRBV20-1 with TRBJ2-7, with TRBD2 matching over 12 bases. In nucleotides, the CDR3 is TGCAGTGCTAGAGACAAGACTAGCGGGAGCGACGAGCAGTACTTC. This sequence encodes CSARDKTSGSDEQYF.